This T cell receptor beta chain was recovered during a study of identical twins. Study-wide results and limits: Out-of-frame alpha sequences common to twins exhibited an excess of low generation probability.

The V gene lost 3 bases and the J gene lost 1 base, with 9 bases spanning the gap. This CDR3 has 14 residues. For this clonotype: Its antigen remains unknown.

MiXCR, applied by TCRdb to the 5' RACE reads, yields one record per CDR3 protein. The sample records about 900,000 distinct CDR3 sequences, approximately 13% being singletons. The sample was also reused in another study, on yellow fever vaccine responses in identical twins.

The genes are TRBV12-3 or TRBV12-4 and TRBJ1-2, with D hard to call. The specimen was PBMCs. This TCR was recovered from a woman under 30 in good health. The CDR3 nucleotides read TGTGCCAGCAGTTTCCGGGCCGGTAACTATGGCTACACCTTC. Residues: CASSFRAGNYGYTF.